This TCR beta chain appears in the sequencing data of a study of blood T cell repertoires in COVID-19. Overall study: Samples representing acute and convalescent COVID-19 were sourced from the United States, Italy and Spain. In each case, the material was cDNA or gDNA derived from T cells, B-cell-depleted T cells, or PBMCs.

Patients in Seattle were enrolled during active infection, then followed longitudinally. Trimming took 0 bases from V and 6 from J; bases not matched to a gene: 4. The CDR3 contains 15 residues. In germline, CDR1 is SQVTM, CDR2 ANQGSEA. Original data processing: Estimation of nucleated cell counts relied on the amplification of reference gene primers. Sequencing was performed with immunoSEQ multiplex PCR; in TCRdb, only in-frame clones are kept and a portion is missing. The V and J calls and clone size were taken over from that table, and D and trimming were inferred from the DNA. The table records about 160,000 clones, 79% of them present only once.

The chain combines TRBV29-1 with TRBJ2-3; 12 nucleotides align to TRBD2. This receptor was identified in a woman in her sixties or seventies with COVID-19, enrolled during active disease. Sequenced: peripheral blood. The CDR3 sequence is CSVEDLAGGRDTQYF. The CDR3 DNA reads TGCAGCGTTGAAGATCTAGCGGGAGGGAGGGATACGCAGTATTTT.